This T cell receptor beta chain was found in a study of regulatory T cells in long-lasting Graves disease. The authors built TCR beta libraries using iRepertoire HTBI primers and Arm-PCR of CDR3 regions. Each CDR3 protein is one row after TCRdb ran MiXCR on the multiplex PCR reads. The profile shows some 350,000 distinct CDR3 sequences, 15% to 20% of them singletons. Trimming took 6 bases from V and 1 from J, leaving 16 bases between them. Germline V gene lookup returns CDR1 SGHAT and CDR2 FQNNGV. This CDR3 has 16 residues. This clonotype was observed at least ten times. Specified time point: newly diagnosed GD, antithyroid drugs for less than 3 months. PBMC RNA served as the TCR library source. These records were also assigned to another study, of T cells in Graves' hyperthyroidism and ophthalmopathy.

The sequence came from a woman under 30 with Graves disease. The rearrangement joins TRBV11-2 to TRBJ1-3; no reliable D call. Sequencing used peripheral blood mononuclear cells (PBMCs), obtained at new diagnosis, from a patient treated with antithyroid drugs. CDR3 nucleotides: TGTGCCAGCAGTGACTCGACGGGAATTTCTGGAAACACCATATATTTT. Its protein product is CASSDSTGISGNTIYF.